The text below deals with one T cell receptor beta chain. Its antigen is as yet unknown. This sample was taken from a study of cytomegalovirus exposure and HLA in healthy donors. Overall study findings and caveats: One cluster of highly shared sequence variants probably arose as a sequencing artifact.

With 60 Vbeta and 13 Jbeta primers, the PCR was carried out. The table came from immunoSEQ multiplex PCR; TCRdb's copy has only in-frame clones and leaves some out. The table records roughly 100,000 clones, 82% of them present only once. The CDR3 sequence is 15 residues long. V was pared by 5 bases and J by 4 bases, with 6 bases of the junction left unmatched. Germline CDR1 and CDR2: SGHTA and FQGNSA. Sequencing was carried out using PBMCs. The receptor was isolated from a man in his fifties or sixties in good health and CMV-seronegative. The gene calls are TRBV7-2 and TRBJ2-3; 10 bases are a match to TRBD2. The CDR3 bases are TGTGCCAGCAGCCAACAAGCGGGAGGGGCAGATACGCAGTATTTT. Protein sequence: CASSQQAGGADTQYF. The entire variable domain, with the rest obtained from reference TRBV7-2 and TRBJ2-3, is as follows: GAGVSQSPSNKVTEKGKDVELRCDPISGHTALYWYRQSLGQGLEFLIYFQGNSAPDKSGLPSDRFSAERTGGSVSTLTIQRTQQEDSAVYLCASSQQAGGADTQYFGPGTRLTVL.